This TCR beta chain emerged from a study of blood T cell repertoires in COVID-19. Study at large: COVID-19 samples from acute and convalescent phases originated in the United States, Italy and Spain.

The CDR3 has 14 amino acids. Trimming removed 3 bases from V and 8 bases from J, with 13 bases in between. CDR1 and CDR2 (germline): MDHEN, SYDVKM. TCRdb keeps only in-frame clones here, not all; method: immunoSEQ multiplex PCR. The repertoire holds some 70,000 clones, with under 85% as singletons. Seattle patients were enrolled while actively infected and followed longitudinally. Sample: peripheral blood. This chain uses TRBV28 with TRBJ1-4, with D perhaps matching TRBD1 (5 bases). The receptor's source is a man between 60 and 70 years old with COVID-19, enrolled during active disease. CDR3 sequence: CASSFGQGYEKLFF. The CDR3 region has the DNA TGTGCCAGCAGTTTTGGGCAGGGATACGAAAAACTGTTTTTT.